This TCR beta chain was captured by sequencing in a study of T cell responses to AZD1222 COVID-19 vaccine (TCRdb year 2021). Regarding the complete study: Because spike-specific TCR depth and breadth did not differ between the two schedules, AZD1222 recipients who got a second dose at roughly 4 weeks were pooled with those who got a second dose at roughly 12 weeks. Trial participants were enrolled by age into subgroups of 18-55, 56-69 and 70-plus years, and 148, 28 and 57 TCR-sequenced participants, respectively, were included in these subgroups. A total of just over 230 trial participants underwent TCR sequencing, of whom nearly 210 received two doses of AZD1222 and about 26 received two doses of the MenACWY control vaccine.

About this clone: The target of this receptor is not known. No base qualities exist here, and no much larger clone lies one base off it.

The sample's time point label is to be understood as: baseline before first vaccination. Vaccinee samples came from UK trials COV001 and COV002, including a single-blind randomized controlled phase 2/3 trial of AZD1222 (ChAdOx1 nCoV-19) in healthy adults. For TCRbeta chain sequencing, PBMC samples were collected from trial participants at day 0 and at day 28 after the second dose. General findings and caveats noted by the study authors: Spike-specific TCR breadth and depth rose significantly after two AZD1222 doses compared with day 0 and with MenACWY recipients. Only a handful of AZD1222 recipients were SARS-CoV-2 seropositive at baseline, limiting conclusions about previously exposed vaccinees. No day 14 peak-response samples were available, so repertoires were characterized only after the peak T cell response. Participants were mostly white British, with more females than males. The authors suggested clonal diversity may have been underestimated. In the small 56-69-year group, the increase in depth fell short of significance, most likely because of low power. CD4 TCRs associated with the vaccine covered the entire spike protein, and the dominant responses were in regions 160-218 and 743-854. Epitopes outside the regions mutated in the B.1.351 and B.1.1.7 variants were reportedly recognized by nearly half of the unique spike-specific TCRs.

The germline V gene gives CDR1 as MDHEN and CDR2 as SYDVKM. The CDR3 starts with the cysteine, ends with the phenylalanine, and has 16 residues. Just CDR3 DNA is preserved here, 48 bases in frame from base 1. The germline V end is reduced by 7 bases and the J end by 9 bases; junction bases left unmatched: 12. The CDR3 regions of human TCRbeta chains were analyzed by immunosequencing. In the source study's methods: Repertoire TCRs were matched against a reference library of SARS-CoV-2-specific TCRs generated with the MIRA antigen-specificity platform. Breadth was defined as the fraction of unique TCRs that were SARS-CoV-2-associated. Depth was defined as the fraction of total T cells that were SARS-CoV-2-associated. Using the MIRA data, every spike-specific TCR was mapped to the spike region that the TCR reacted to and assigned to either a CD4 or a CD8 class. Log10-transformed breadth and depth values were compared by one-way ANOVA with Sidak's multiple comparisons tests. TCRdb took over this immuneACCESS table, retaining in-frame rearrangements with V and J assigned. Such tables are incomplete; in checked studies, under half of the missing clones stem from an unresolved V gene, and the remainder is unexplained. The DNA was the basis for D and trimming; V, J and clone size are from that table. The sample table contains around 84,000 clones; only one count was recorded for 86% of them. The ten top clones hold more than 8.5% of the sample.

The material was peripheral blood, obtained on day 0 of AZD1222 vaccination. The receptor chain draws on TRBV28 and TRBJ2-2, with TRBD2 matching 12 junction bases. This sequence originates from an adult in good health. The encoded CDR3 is CASKVRTSGISRELFF. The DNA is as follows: TGTGCCAGCAAGGTCCGGACTAGCGGGATCTCCCGGGAGCTGTTTTTT.